These 30 T cell receptor beta chains share one sample of origin, sequenced in a study of OX40 agonist ivuxolimab in advanced cancers. Method: immunoSEQ multiplex PCR; TCRdb's copy keeps in-frame clones and lacks some. Of 100,000 or so clones in the sample, about 88% were seen once. The sample here was CD4+ or CD8+ T cells sorted from blood, taken in a trial of the OX40 agonist ivuxolimab. All receptors come from an adult with an advanced solid tumor such as melanoma, head and neck, liver or kidney cancer.

The chain is built from TRBV12-5 and TRBJ2-3; D gene unclear. The CDR3 spans 13 residues. Trimming left V 6 bases short and J 0 bases short, with 7 bases between. CDR1 is LGHNT, CDR2 FRNRAP, per germline. DNA of the CDR3: TGTGCTAGTGGCCTCTCGAGCACAGATACGCAGTATTTT. Its translation: CASGLSSTDTQYF. Filled out from reference TRBV12-5 and TRBJ2-3, the complete variable domain reads DARVTQTPRHKVTEMGQEVTMRCQPILGHNTVFWYRQTMMQGLELLAYFRNRAPLDDSGMPKDRFSAEMPDATLATLKIQPSEPRDSAVYFCASGLSSTDTQYFGPGTRLTVL.

This sequence joins TRBV6-5 and TRBJ2-7; 9 positions match TRBD1. The CDR3 contains 13 residues. V lost 2 bases and J lost 7; bases outside the gene matches: 3. Germline-derived CDR1 and CDR2 are MNHEY and SVGAGI. The DNA for the CDR3 is TGTGCCAGCAGTTACCAGACAGGGGGAGAGCAGTACTTC. As protein: CASSYQTGGEQYF.

The chain couples TRBV28 to TRBJ2-3, with TRBD2 matching 8 bases. V was clipped by 4 bases and J by 4 bases; unmatched bases: 7. The CDR3 is 15 residues long. Germline V gene sequence: CDR1 MDHEN, CDR2 SYDVKM. CDR3 sequence reads: CASSSAGEGADTQYF. Here the CDR3 DNA reads TGTGCCAGCAGTTCAGCGGGAGAGGGGGCAGATACGCAGTATTTT. Complete variable domain (other parts from reference TRBV28 and TRBJ2-3): DVKVTQSSRYLVKRTGEKVFLECVQDMDHENMFWYRQDPGLGLRLIYFSYDVKMKEKGDIPEGYSVSREKKERFSLILESASTNQTSMYLCASSSAGEGADTQYFGPGTRLTVL.

For the CDR3, the DNA is TGTGCCAGCAGTTACCCGCGGGGGAAGACCCAGTACTTC. This translates into CASSYPRGKTQYF. V usage is TRBV6-5 and J usage is TRBJ2-5, with TRBD2 matching 7 bases. CDR3 length: 13 amino acids. V trimming: 2 bases; J trimming: 6 bases; junction bases outside the gene matches: 3. Germline values: CDR1 MNHEY, CDR2 SVGAGI.

The J gene is TRBJ1-2, the V gene TRBV5-1, with D tentatively TRBD1 (5 bases). V lost 2 bases to trimming and J lost 2 bases, with 10 bases between them. This CDR3 has 14 residues. Germline CDR1 reads SGHRS; CDR2 reads YFSETQ. For the CDR3, the DNA is TGCGCCAGCAGCTTTGGGGCAGAGAACTATGGCTACACCTTC. This gives the protein CASSFGAENYGYTF.

The chain employs TRBV6-1 and TRBJ1-2; 8 bases align to TRBD1. Germline assignment: CDR1 MNHNS and CDR2 SASEGT. The CDR3 sequence is 13 residues long. V gave up 1 base and J gave up 8 bases; unmatched junction bases: 3. This CDR3 is CASSEGTGIGYTF. CDR3 DNA sequence: TGTGCCAGCAGTGAAGGGACAGGGATCGGCTACACCTTC.

This clone was found once. The V gene is TRBV18, the J gene TRBJ2-1, with 8 bases identical to TRBD1. Trimming cost V 6 bases and J 1 base; bases outside gene matches: 5. Germline assignment: CDR1 KGHSH and CDR2 LQKENI. The CDR3 loop spans 15 amino acids. CDR3 bases: TGTGCCAGCTCGCCAACAGGGGGGTCCTACAATGAGCAGTTCTTC. As protein: CASSPTGGSYNEQFF.

This clone has a single count. The chain employs TRBV6-6 and TRBJ2-6; maybe TRBD2 (5 bases). The germline V and J ends were trimmed by 6 bases and 16 bases, with 22 bases remaining between them. This CDR3 has 14 amino acids. In germline, CDR1 is MNHNY, CDR2 SVGAGI (reference sequence). This CDR3 is CASSFSGPGFVLTF. CDR3 nucleotides: TGTGCCAGCAGCTTCAGTGGGCCGGGGTTCGTGCTGACTTTC.

The V gene is TRBV7-2, the J gene TRBJ2-5; D call uncertain. This CDR3 spans 15 amino acids. The V end was cut by 2 bases, the J end by 0 bases, with 10 bases between. The germline V gene encodes CDR1 SGHTA and CDR2 FQGNSA. CDR3 in amino acids: CASSLQRWYQETQYF. CDR3 coding DNA: TGTGCCAGCAGCTTACAACGGTGGTACCAAGAGACCCAGTACTTC.

This rearrangement joins TRBV4-3 to TRBJ1-1, with 7 nucleotides matching TRBD1. With 4 bases clipped from V and 2 bases from J, the junction kept 7 bases outside the gene matches. The germline CDR1 and CDR2 sequences are LGHNA and YSLEER. The CDR3 spans 15 residues. CDR3 protein: CASSRFPGGNTEAFF. In DNA form, the CDR3 reads TGCGCCAGCAGCCGATTCCCAGGGGGTAACACTGAAGCTTTCTTT.

The V call is TRBV21-1, the J call TRBJ2-1; TRBD2, the table's D call, lacks a check against the DNA. TRBV21-1 is an annotated pseudogene. The CDR3 spans 19 residues. Here the CDR3 DNA reads TGTGCCAGCCGCCGTCGGACTAGCGGGAGCAACCCCTCCTACAATGAGCAGTTCTTC. Amino acids: CASRRRTSGSNPSYNEQFF.

This clone was counted only a few times. The chain is built from TRBV7-2 and TRBJ2-2; TRBD2 matches 9 bases. V shed 5 bases and J 5 bases; nucleotides not matched to a gene: 3. Per the germline V gene, CDR1 is SGHTA and CDR2 is FQGNSA. The CDR3 loop spans 14 amino acids. In DNA, the CDR3 is TGTGCCAGCAGCCGACTAGCGGTGACCGGGGAGCTGTTTTTT. Its protein product is CASSRLAVTGELFF.

V gene TRBV6-1 combines with J gene TRBJ2-3; D gene uncertain. This CDR3 has 15 amino acids. The V gene's germline CDR1 is MNHNS and CDR2 SASEGT. V lost 1 base and J lost 5, with 13 bases in between. The CDR3 here is CASSEDSLWGDTQYF. CDR3 in DNA: TGTGCCAGCAGTGAAGATTCCCTATGGGGAGATACGCAGTATTTT.

The rearrangement links TRBV11-2 to TRBJ2-3, with D unresolved. V lost 1 base and J lost 4, with 3 bases in between. The CDR3 is 12 amino acids. Germline loops: CDR1 SGHAT, CDR2 FQNNGV. The CDR3 DNA reads TGTGCCAGCAGCTTAGTATCAGATACGCAGTATTTT. Protein sequence: CASSLVSDTQYF.

This chain connects TRBV29-1 to TRBJ2-2, with D uncertain. V lost 6 bases and J lost 0, with 8 bases in between. This CDR3 contains 13 residues. Germline V gives CDR1 SQVTM, CDR2 ANQGSEA. The CDR3 sequence: CSVSIANTGELFF. CDR3 in DNA: TGCAGCGTGAGCATCGCGAACACCGGGGAGCTGTTTTTT.

The CDR3 DNA reads as TGTGCCAGCAGTGGGGTCACGGCGGGAATTTATAATTCACCCCTCCACTTT. As protein: CASSGVTAGIYNSPLHF. V gene TRBV6-1 combines with J gene TRBJ1-6; D unclear. CDR1 is MNHNS, CDR2 SASEGT, per germline. V was cut by 4 bases and J by 4 bases, with 17 bases left in between. The CDR3 is 17 amino acids.

This chain links TRBV10-3 with TRBJ2-7, with TRBD1 matching 7 bases. Germline V gene sequence: CDR1 ENHRY, CDR2 SYGVKD. The CDR3 spans 15 residues. The junction had 11 bases not matched to a gene; V was cut back by 6 bases and J by 3 bases. Here the CDR3 DNA reads TGTGCCATCAGCGCCCGACAGGGAAAAAGCTACGAGCAGTACTTC. As protein: CAISARQGKSYEQYF.

This chain links TRBV28 with TRBJ1-5; perhaps TRBD1 as D (6 bases). The CDR3 length is 15 residues. V lost 7 bases to trimming and J lost 6 bases, with 19 bases between them. The V gene's germline CDR1 is MDHEN and CDR2 SYDVKM. The chain's CDR3 is CASTLGGAGAQPQHF. CDR3 DNA: TGTGCCAGCACCCTGGGGGGCGCGGGAGCTCAGCCCCAGCATTTT. Together with reference TRBV28 and TRBJ1-5, the CDR3 gives the full variable domain: DVKVTQSSRYLVKRTGEKVFLECVQDMDHENMFWYRQDPGLGLRLIYFSYDVKMKEKGDIPEGYSVSREKKERFSLILESASTNQTSMYLCASTLGGAGAQPQHFGDGTRLSIL.

This chain links TRBV6-6 with TRBJ2-5; TRBD2 matches at 8 bases. Per germline, CDR1 MNHNY and CDR2 SVGAGI (reference sequence). With 5 bases clipped from V and 4 bases from J, the junction kept 12 bases outside the gene matches. CDR3 length equals 16 residues. In DNA, the CDR3 is TGTGCCAGCAGTACCCCAGCGGGAGTAGTTCGAGAGACCCAGTACTTC. Protein: CASSTPAGVVRETQYF.

V is TRBV7-2 and J is TRBJ1-1; D might be TRBD1 (5 bases). V dropped 5 bases and J dropped 0 bases, with 10 bases sitting between them. CDR1 and CDR2 from the germline V gene are SGHTA and FQGNSA. The CDR3 spans 14 residues. CDR3 sequence reads: CASSPQTVNTEAFF. The CDR3 nucleotides are TGTGCCAGCAGCCCTCAGACAGTGAACACTGAAGCTTTCTTT.

V and J are TRBV4-1 and TRBJ1-2; the D gene is possibly TRBD1 (5 bases). The CDR3 contains 16 residues. Germline V lookup: CDR1 MGHRA, CDR2 YSYEKL. Trimming stripped 2 bases from V and 1 base from J, with 14 bases between. CDR3 nucleotides: TGCGCCAGCAGCCAATCCCGGGACGGATTTAACTATGGCTACACCTTC. Amino acid sequence: CASSQSRDGFNYGYTF.

The chain uses TRBV27 and TRBJ1-2, with 9 bases aligning to TRBD1. Losses at the gene ends were 3 bases for V and 6 bases for J; bases not matched to a gene: 2. Germline lookup yields CDR1 MNHEY and CDR2 SMNVEV (reference sequence). The CDR3 is 13 amino acids. CDR3: CASSLDRGHGYTF. DNA for the CDR3: TGTGCCAGCAGTTTGGACAGGGGCCATGGCTACACCTTC.

This chain uses TRBV5-1 with TRBJ2-2; 7 bases are shared with TRBD1. The length of the CDR3 is 14 residues. V lost 1 base and J lost 5; bases outside the gene matches: 2. Per germline, CDR1 SGHRS and CDR2 YFSETQ. The CDR3 bases are TGCGCCAGCAGCTTGACAGGGGAGACCGGGGAGCTGTTTTTT. Protein product: CASSLTGETGELFF.

The chain has TRBV7-8 and TRBJ2-1, with a possible D match to TRBD1 (5 bases). Trimming removed 7 bases from V and 5 bases from J, with 12 bases in between. CDR1 and CDR2 from the germline V gene are SGHVS and FQNEAQ. This CDR3 comprises 13 residues. The CDR3 DNA is TGTGCCAGCAACCAGGGATTTCACAATGAGCAGTTCTTC. This codes for CASNQGFHNEQFF.

The V and J genes are TRBV10-1 and TRBJ2-5, with a possible D match to TRBD2 (6 bases). This CDR3 is 14 amino acids long. Germline V gives CDR1 WNHNN, CDR2 SYGVQD (reference sequence). Trimming removed 0 bases at V and 2 bases at J, with 7 bases between. DNA of the CDR3: TGCGCCAGCAGTGAGTCGGGAGGACAAGAGACCCAGTACTTC. Translated: CASSESGGQETQYF.

This CDR3 is CASSSGLAGGFSYNEQFF. CDR3 in DNA: TGTGCCAGCAGTAGCGGACTAGCGGGAGGATTCTCCTACAATGAGCAGTTCTTC. The V and J genes are TRBV27 and TRBJ2-1; 14 bases are shared with TRBD2. Germline V gives CDR1 MNHEY, CDR2 SMNVEV (reference sequence). J lost 0 bases, V lost 5 bases, and 6 bases had no gene match. This CDR3 spans 18 amino acids.

J is TRBJ1-1 and V is TRBV6-5, with TRBD1 as a possible D gene (6 bases). The germline V gene encodes CDR1 MNHEY and CDR2 SVGAGI. V dropped 0 bases and J dropped 4 bases, with 12 bases sitting between them. The CDR3 runs to 15 residues. The CDR3 region is CASSYSGGQGTEAFF. The CDR3 DNA sequence: TGTGCCAGCAGTTACTCCGGGGGGCAGGGCACTGAAGCTTTCTTT.

V gene TRBV19 combines with J gene TRBJ2-2; 8 bases are shared with TRBD1. The V segment lost 11 bases and the J segment 0 bases; nucleotides outside the gene matches: 2. CDR3 size: 13 residues. Germline assignment: CDR1 LNHDA and CDR2 SQIVND (reference sequence). CDR3 in amino acids: CALQGANTGELFF. As DNA, the CDR3 is TGTGCCCTACAGGGGGCGAACACCGGGGAGCTGTTTTTT.

Turning to this clone: At one boundary the junction diverges from the germline segment, which might be a read error. The CDR3 nucleotides read TGTGCTAGCAGCCCCCGGGCTTACGGGGAGCTGTTTTTT. It yields the protein CASSPRAYGELFF. The chain employs TRBV7-7 and TRBJ2-2; D gene ambiguous. Germline-derived CDR1 and CDR2 are SSHAT and FNYEAQ (reference sequence). CDR3 length equals 13 residues. The complete variable domain, with remaining parts taken from reference TRBV7-7 and TRBJ2-2, reads GAGVSQSPRYKVTKRGQDVTLRCDPISSHATLYWYQQALGQGPEFLTYFNYEAQPDKSGLPSDRFSAERPEGSISTLTIQRTEQRDSAMYRCASSPRAYGELFFGEGSRLTVL.

The CDR3 is CASSEEVQINNEQFF. For the CDR3, the DNA is TGTGCCAGCAGCGAAGAAGTGCAGATTAACAATGAGCAGTTCTTC. This sequence joins TRBV21-1 and TRBJ2-1; TRBD1, as called in the table, went unchecked against the DNA. TRBV21-1 is deemed a pseudogene. The CDR3 is 15 residues long.